This T cell receptor beta chain was sequenced in a study of blood T cells in healthy people across ages. At least 6 million PBMCs were isolated per sample. Next came a second PCR, run for about 6 to 11 cycles, which used a sample-barcoded 5' primer along with a J-beta primer mix. TCRdb re-analysed the 5' RACE reads in MiXCR, keeping a single row per CDR3 protein. The sample lists more than 750,000 distinct CDR3 sequences, roughly 29% seen once, with 10% in the top ten. V was clipped by 11 bases and J by 2 bases, with 17 bases between them. In germline, CDR1 is MRHNA, CDR2 SNTAGT. The CDR3 consists of 14 residues. Separately, the same data were catalogued under a study of T cells of mothers and their children. That source reports: Sample barcodes plus 2-4 random nucleotides came from the M1S primer. T cell clones that were persistent and microchimeric went undetected.

The TCR comes from a woman aged 40 to 50 in good health. The sequencing input was blood. The rearrangement uses TRBV6-4 and TRBJ2-3, with D possibly being TRBD1 or TRBD2 (5 bases each). The CDR3 DNA is TGTGCCGGCAAACCGGGACCCTCCACAGATACGCAGTATTTT. Translating gives CAGKPGPSTDTQYF.